Reported below is one T cell receptor beta chain. Germline CDR1 DFQATT, CDR2 SNEGSKA (reference sequence). V dropped 0 bases and J dropped 5 bases, with 17 bases sitting between them. The CDR3 length is 16 residues. This entry belongs to a study of T cells after yellow fever vaccination. TCRdb passed the 5' RACE reads through MiXCR, listing each CDR3 protein once. The table has 450,000 to 600,000 distinct CDR3 sequences, approximately 13% seen once; the top ten hold about an eighth. The sequence was obtained from a man between 25 and 39 years old who received the YFV17D yellow fever vaccine. Sequenced here: PBMCs, sampled on the day of the yellow fever booster vaccination. The gene calls are TRBV20-1 and TRBJ1-5; unclear D gene. The CDR3 sequence is CSAREPRANLDQPQHF. CDR3 bases: TGCAGTGCTAGAGAGCCCCGGGCGAACCTAGATCAGCCCCAGCATTTT.